The 26 T cell receptor beta chains given below trace back to one sample, sequenced in a study of early T cells in non-severe SARS-CoV-2 infection. One entry per CDR3 protein results from TCRdb running MiXCR on the 5' RACE reads. Among 25,000 to 35,000 distinct CDR3 sequences listed, around 5.9% were seen once. The specimen was whole blood. Source of these receptors: an adult who was a healthcare worker with PCR-confirmed SARS-CoV-2 infection or an uninfected control (not recorded which).

The chain couples TRBV11-2 to TRBJ2-4; D gene uncertain. CDR1 is SGHAT and CDR2 is FQNNGV in the germline V gene. V gave up 3 bases and J gave up 8 bases, with 5 bases separating them. The CDR3 spans 11 residues. The CDR3 sequence is CASSFEDIQYF. The DNA for the CDR3 is TGTGCCAGCAGCTTTGAGGACATTCAGTACTTC. Filled out from reference TRBV11-2 and TRBJ2-4, the complete variable domain reads EAGVAQSPRYKIIEKRQSVAFWCNPISGHATLYWYQQILGQGPKLLIQFQNNGVVDDSQLPKDRFSAERLKGVDSTLKIQPAKLEDSAVYLCASSFEDIQYFGAGTRLSVL.

This clonotype was counted between two and nine times. V gene TRBV6-5 combines with J gene TRBJ1-2; D possibly corresponds to TRBD1 (5 bases). Trimming pared 2 bases from V and 2 bases from J, leaving 9 bases between. The CDR3 contains 14 residues. Germline lookup yields CDR1 MNHEY and CDR2 SVGAGI. CDR3 sequence (DNA): TGTGCCAGCAGTTACACACAGGAGAACTATGGCTACACCTTC. As protein: CASSYTQENYGYTF.

This clonotype was seen at least ten times. The chain links TRBV29-1 to TRBJ1-3; D remains ambiguous. Germline V CDR1 and CDR2: SQVTM, ANQGSEA. V dropped 4 bases and J dropped 2 bases, with 6 bases sitting between them. The CDR3 length is 12 residues. CDR3 sequence: CSVAETGNTIYF. CDR3 in DNA: TGCAGCGTTGCAGAAACTGGAAACACCATATATTTT.

This clonotype has at least ten counts. The chain is built from TRBV7-8 and TRBJ1-6, with 7 nucleotides matching TRBD1. Germline CDR1 and CDR2: SGHVS and FQNEAQ. The length of the CDR3 is 15 residues. Germline trimming cut 5 bases from V and 5 bases from J; bases unmatched to any gene: 6. This chain's CDR3 is CASSPGTVNNSPLHF. CDR3 in DNA: TGTGCCAGCAGCCCTGGGACAGTCAATAATTCACCCCTCCACTTT. Together with reference TRBV7-8 and TRBJ1-6, the CDR3 gives the full variable domain: GAGVSQSPRYKVAKRGQDVALRCDPISGHVSLFWYQQALGQGPEFLTYFQNEAQLDKSGLPSDRFFAERPEGSVSTLKIQRTQQEDSAVYLCASSPGTVNNSPLHFGNGTRLTVT.

This clonotype was seen many times. The chain combines TRBV5-1 with TRBJ2-3; D gene unclear. Trimming pared 1 base from V and 2 bases from J, leaving 5 bases between. The CDR3 has 13 residues. Per the germline V gene, CDR1 is SGHRS and CDR2 is YFSETQ. CDR3 coding DNA: TGCGCCAGCAGCTTGTGGACCACAGATACGCAGTATTTT. This translates into CASSLWTTDTQYF.

In regard to this clonotype: One base away lies a much larger clone, so this may be a sequencing read error. The chain couples TRBV7-2 to TRBJ2-1; weak D call: TRBD2 (6 bases). CDR1 is SGHTA, CDR2 FQGNSA, per germline. Trimming stripped 6 bases from V and 3 bases from J, with 12 bases between. CDR3 length: 14 residues. CDR3 nucleotide sequence: TGTGCCAGCAGGTTCGGGGGTATCTACAATGAGCAGTTCTTC. Translated: CASRFGGIYNEQFF.

This clonotype was counted many times. This CDR3 reads CASSPGQGLMNTEAFF. CDR3 bases: TGCGCCAGCAGCCCGGGACAGGGGTTAATGAACACTGAAGCTTTCTTT. The chain is built from TRBV4-3 and TRBJ1-1, with 10 bases that match TRBD1. Trimming removed 4 bases from V and 0 bases from J; junction bases left unmatched: 5. The CDR3 has 16 amino acids. Germline V gene sequence: CDR1 LGHNA, CDR2 YSLEER.

The table lists this clonotype with many counts. J is TRBJ2-3 and V is TRBV9, with D perhaps given as TRBD1 or TRBD2 (5 bases each). This CDR3 spans 16 amino acids. Germline lookup yields CDR1 SGDLS and CDR2 YYNGEE. With 0 bases removed from V and 0 bases from J, the gap between germline ends came to 11 bases. CDR3 nucleotides: TGTGCCAGCAGCGTAGGGGCAGGGACGAGCACAGATACGCAGTATTTT. Its translation is CASSVGAGTSTDTQYF.

The V and J genes are TRBV3-1 and TRBJ2-4; 10 bases fit TRBD2. Germline CDR1 and CDR2: LGHDT and YNNKEL (reference sequence). The CDR3 has 16 amino acids. The V segment lost 3 bases and the J segment 1 base; nucleotides outside the gene matches: 3. CDR3 loop: CASSQIAGGAKNIQYF. CDR3 in DNA: TGTGCCAGCAGCCAGATAGCGGGGGGTGCCAAAAACATTCAGTACTTC.

This clonotype was recorded a few times. The chain has TRBV18 and TRBJ2-3; TRBD1 matches at 7 bases. Unmatched junction bases numbered 7, after V lost 4 bases and J lost 3 bases. Per germline, CDR1 KGHSH and CDR2 LQKENI. There are 15 residues in the CDR3. The CDR3 sequence is CASSQGASATDTQYF. The CDR3 DNA reads TGTGCCAGCTCACAGGGGGCTTCAGCGACAGATACGCAGTATTTT.

The V call is TRBV7-9, the J call TRBJ1-3; D gene ambiguous. Trimming cost V 4 bases and J 4 bases, with 26 bases left between them. Germline values: CDR1 SEHNR, CDR2 FQNEAQ (reference sequence). This CDR3 is built from 19 residues. The CDR3 DNA follows: TGTGCCAGCAGCTCCCCGCGGCGGGTCGACGGACTCCCAGGAAACACCATATATTTT. As protein: CASSSPRRVDGLPGNTIYF.

This clonotype was counted many times. This chain connects TRBV6-4 to TRBJ2-5; weak D call: TRBD1 (6 bases). The germline V and J ends were trimmed by 5 bases and 2 bases, with 15 bases remaining between them. Germline CDR1 MRHNA, CDR2 SNTAGT. The CDR3 loop spans 15 amino acids. CDR3 sequence reads: CASSPSRGGQETQYF. The DNA of the CDR3 is TGTGCCAGCAGTCCTAGCAGGGGTGGTCAAGAGACCCAGTACTTC.

This chain uses TRBV9 with TRBJ2-1; D gene uncertain. Germline V gene data show CDR1 as SGDLS and CDR2 as YYNGEE. The CDR3 runs to 15 residues. Trimming took off 3 bases at V and 5 bases at J, with 15 bases between the two ends. The CDR3 loop is CASSADRAANNEQFF. The DNA of the CDR3 is TGTGCCAGCAGCGCAGACCGGGCGGCTAACAATGAGCAGTTCTTC.

V and J are TRBV11-3 and TRBJ2-3; D is perhaps TRBD1 or TRBD2 (5 bases each). V was cut by 6 bases and J by 0 bases, with 13 bases left in between. Germline V lookup: CDR1 SGHNT, CDR2 YENEEA. The CDR3 runs to 15 residues. CDR3 residues: CASSQDGASTDTQYF. CDR3 DNA sequence: TGTGCCAGCAGTCAGGACGGGGCTAGCACAGATACGCAGTATTTT.

This clonotype was observed at least ten times. V and J are TRBV6-4 and TRBJ1-6; D unclear. The CDR3 consists of 12 residues. Germline V gives CDR1 MRHNA, CDR2 SNTAGT. With 6 bases removed from V and 9 bases from J, the gap between germline ends came to 9 bases. The CDR3 DNA follows: TGTGCCAGCAGGGAGACACGTTCACCCCTCCACTTT. It is translated as CASRETRSPLHF.

With respect to this clonotype: It may be a read error: a sequence one base away is much more abundant. V usage is TRBV28 and J usage is TRBJ2-1; 9 bases agree with TRBD1. The J call is in doubt because the DNA end fits TRBJ2-7 better. The germline V gene encodes CDR1 MDHEN and CDR2 SYDVKM. This CDR3 is 14 amino acids long. The CDR3 region is CASKGQGKYNEQYF. The CDR3 coding sequence is TGTGCCAGCAAAGGACAGGGGAAGTACAATGAGCAGTACTTC.

This clonotype was seen many times. The chain links TRBV19 to TRBJ2-3, with D possibly TRBD2 on 6 matching bases. The CDR3 loop spans 13 amino acids. Germline CDR1 and CDR2: LNHDA and SQIVND (reference sequence). Trimming shortened V by 4 bases and J by 1 base, and 6 bases separated the two germline ends. CDR3 amino acids: CASSSGGTDTQYF. Written as DNA, the CDR3 is TGTGCCAGTAGTAGCGGGGGCACAGATACGCAGTATTTT.

This clonotype was picked up many times. The CDR3 sequence is CSARQGAHSNQPQHF. In nucleotides, the CDR3 is TGCAGTGCTAGACAAGGGGCACATAGCAATCAGCCCCAGCATTTT. This sequence joins TRBV20-1 and TRBJ1-5, with a tentative D call TRBD1 (5 bases). V was cut by 2 bases and J by 0 bases, with 11 bases left in between. The germline CDR1 and CDR2 sequences are DFQATT and SNEGSKA (reference sequence). There are 15 residues in the CDR3.

This clonotype was seen at least ten times. V is TRBV30 and J is TRBJ1-1; D gene unclear. The CDR3 contains 13 residues. The germline gives CDR1 GTSNPN, CDR2 SVGIG (reference sequence). Trimming pared 2 bases from V and 6 bases from J, leaving 13 bases between. Here the CDR3 reads CAWSKRVIPEAFF. The CDR3 DNA reads as TGTGCCTGGAGTAAGCGTGTGATCCCTGAAGCTTTCTTT. The entire variable domain, with the rest obtained from reference TRBV30 and TRBJ1-1, is as follows: SQTIHQWPATLVQPVGSPLSLECTVEGTSNPNLYWYRQAAGRGLQLLFYSVGIGQISSEVPQNLSASRPQDRQFILSSKKLLLSDSGFYLCAWSKRVIPEAFFGQGTRLTVV.

This clonotype occurred many times. This chain joins TRBV7-9 and TRBJ1-2, with TRBD1 matching 8 bases. V dropped 5 bases and J dropped 4; count of bases not matched to a gene: 9. The germline gives CDR1 SEHNR, CDR2 FQNEAQ (reference sequence). The CDR3 has 15 amino acids. The CDR3 loop is CASSERQGKGYGYTF. CDR3 DNA sequence: TGTGCCAGCAGCGAAAGACAGGGGAAGGGCTATGGCTACACCTTC.

This clonotype was detected many times. The chain recombines TRBV20-1 with TRBJ2-5, with a weak D call TRBD2 (5 bases). CDR1 DFQATT and CDR2 SNEGSKA come from the germline V gene (reference sequence). V gave up 6 bases and J gave up 1 base, with 15 bases separating them. CDR3 length: 14 amino acids. The CDR3 coding sequence is TGCAGTGCCACTTATATGGGAGCCCAAGAGACCCAGTACTTC. It translates to CSATYMGAQETQYF.

This clonotype was seen many times. V usage is TRBV11-1 and J usage is TRBJ1-6; D perhaps matches TRBD1 (6 bases). CDR1 and CDR2 from the germline V gene are SGHAT and FQDESV (reference sequence). The CDR3 extends over 13 amino acids. The V end was cut by 5 bases, the J end by 8 bases, with 10 bases between. CDR3 in amino acids: CASSLRQDSPLHF. The CDR3 nucleotides are TGTGCCAGCAGCCTCCGACAGGATTCACCCCTCCACTTT.

The chain combines TRBV7-9 with TRBJ1-1; D unclear. Germline-derived CDR1 and CDR2 are SEHNR and FQNEAQ (reference sequence). The CDR3 has 12 residues. Trimming took 2 bases from V and 1 from J, leaving 2 bases between them. CDR3 coding DNA: TGTGCCAGCAGCTTATGGAACACTGAAGCTTTCTTT. Protein sequence: CASSLWNTEAFF.

This clonotype was picked up a small number of times. This chain joins TRBV9 and TRBJ2-3, with D possibly being TRBD2 (5 bases). V was clipped by 0 bases and J by 5 bases, with 13 bases between them. The germline gives CDR1 SGDLS, CDR2 YYNGEE. The CDR3 sequence is 15 residues long. CDR3 loop: CASSVAGTAGDTQYF. In DNA form, the CDR3 reads TGTGCCAGCAGCGTAGCGGGAACTGCGGGAGATACGCAGTATTTT.

This clonotype was detected ten times or more. V usage is TRBV7-2 and J usage is TRBJ2-1; 7 bases map to TRBD1. Germline assignment: CDR1 SGHTA and CDR2 FQGNSA. The junction had 9 bases not matched to a gene; V was cut back by 5 bases and J by 8 bases. The CDR3 totals 14 residues. CDR3 residues: CASSELTGVDEQFF. In nucleotides, the CDR3 is TGTGCCAGCAGCGAGTTAACAGGGGTCGATGAGCAGTTCTTC.

About this clonotype itself: A much larger clone is a single base away; this may be a read error. This chain joins TRBV3-1 and TRBJ2-3; no firm D call. Germline assignment: CDR1 LGHDT and CDR2 YNNKEL (reference sequence). The CDR3 totals 15 residues. The CDR3 is CASSQAPNYTYTQYF. CDR3 nucleotide sequence: TGTGCCAGCAGCCAAGCCCCAAACTACACATATACGCAGTATTTT.